These 30 T cell receptor beta chains were sequenced from one sample in a study of cytomegalovirus exposure and HLA in healthy donors. The study ran its PCR with 60 Vbeta and 13 Jbeta primers. Some clones are missing from TCRdb's copy, which holds only in-frame ones; the method was immunoSEQ multiplex PCR. Of over 150,000 clones in the sample, approximately 72% are singletons; the top ten hold 1.1% to 1.5%. Sequencing was performed on PBMCs. Receptors originate from a man aged 50-60 years in good health and CMV-seronegative.

This clone was recorded a few times. The chain recombines TRBV19 with TRBJ1-2; TRBD1 matches at 9 bases. Germline values: CDR1 LNHDA, CDR2 SQIVND (reference sequence). The CDR3 spans 15 residues. The V segment lost 0 bases and the J segment 5 bases; nucleotides outside the gene matches: 4. The CDR3 DNA follows: TGTGCCAGTAGTATAGATGGGGGACAGGGATATGGCTACACCTTC. Its translation: CASSIDGGQGYGYTF.

This clone was recorded once. The rearrangement uses TRBV5-8 and TRBJ2-7, with TRBD2 as a possible D gene (6 bases). Germline lookup yields CDR1 SGHTS and CDR2 YDEGEE. The CDR3 sequence is 14 residues long. V gave up 4 bases and J gave up 3 bases, with 14 bases separating them. The CDR3 nucleotides are TGTGCCAGCAGCCCCCGGAGGGGAATCTACGAGCAGTACTTC. Its translation is CASSPRRGIYEQYF.

The chain joins TRBV5-1 to TRBJ1-1; TRBD1 agrees at 8 bases. The CDR3 has 15 amino acids. V was pared by 4 bases and J by 10 bases, with 15 bases of the junction left unmatched. The germline V gene has CDR1 SGHRS and CDR2 YFSETQ. The CDR3 coding sequence is TGCGCCAGCAGCCAGGGGGGACAGGCCGCTTTGGGAGCTTTCTTT. It yields the protein CASSQGGQAALGAFF.

V usage is TRBV19 and J usage is TRBJ1-4; D is ambiguous. Deletions cut 4 bases from V and 5 bases from J, with 14 bases between. The CDR3 runs to 15 residues. Germline loops: CDR1 LNHDA, CDR2 SQIVND (reference sequence). The CDR3 bases are TGTGCCAGTAGTAATGAGGGAACGGGGAATGAAAAACTGTTTTTT. This codes for CASSNEGTGNEKLFF.

The V gene is TRBV18, the J gene TRBJ1-4; weak D call: TRBD1 (6 bases). Trimming stripped 3 bases from V and 8 bases from J, with 10 bases between. There are 13 residues in the CDR3. Germline loops: CDR1 KGHSH, CDR2 LQKENI. CDR3 nucleotide sequence: TGTGCCAGCTCACCGAACAGGGACGAAAAACTGTTTTTT. Its translation: CASSPNRDEKLFF.

In this sample, this clone turned up a few times. The V and J genes are TRBV6-4 and TRBJ2-3; D not resolved. This CDR3 region has 15 residues. The germline V gene encodes CDR1 MRHNA and CDR2 SNTAGT. V lost 3 bases and J lost 3, with 13 bases in between. This CDR3 reads CASSEEPSGTDTQYF. The DNA of the CDR3 is TGTGCCAGCAGTGAGGAACCTTCAGGAACAGATACGCAGTATTTT.

The rearrangement uses TRBV7-2 and TRBJ2-3, with D uncertain. Germline lookup yields CDR1 SGHTA and CDR2 FQGNSA. CDR3 size: 12 residues. V shed 7 bases and J shed 0 bases, with 5 bases lying between them. The CDR3 DNA follows: TGTGCCAGCACCCCTAGCACAGATACGCAGTATTTT. Translated, it gives CASTPSTDTQYF.

This chain joins TRBV6-1 and TRBJ2-1, with D hard to call. Trimming removed 2 bases from V and 0 bases from J, with 8 bases in between. Germline lookup yields CDR1 MNHNS and CDR2 SASEGT. There are 15 residues in the CDR3. This CDR3 reads CASSEIPSSYNEQFF. DNA of the CDR3: TGTGCCAGCAGTGAAATCCCGAGCTCCTACAATGAGCAGTTCTTC.

V usage is TRBV27 and J usage is TRBJ2-1, with no clear D. Germline V gene data show CDR1 as MNHEY and CDR2 as SMNVEV (reference sequence). The CDR3 is 15 amino acids. The V end lost 3 bases, the J end lost 5 bases, and 14 bases lay between the germline ends. The CDR3 DNA is TGTGCCAGCAGTTTGGCTGGTTTCGCAGACAATGAGCAGTTCTTC. Its protein product is CASSLAGFADNEQFF.

The V gene is TRBV29-1, the J gene TRBJ2-3, with 10 nucleotides matching TRBD2. CDR1 is SQVTM and CDR2 is ANQGSEA in the germline V gene. Trimming cost V 4 bases and J 1 base; bases outside gene matches: 2. The CDR3 contains 14 residues. The CDR3 DNA sequence: TGCAGCGTTGCCGGGACTAGCGGCACAGATACGCAGTATTTT. The encoded protein is CSVAGTSGTDTQYF.

The chain joins TRBV19 to TRBJ1-4, with TRBD1 matching over 8 bases. CDR1 is LNHDA, CDR2 SQIVND, per germline (reference sequence). After removal of 2 bases from V and 7 bases from J, the junction contained 6 bases not matched to a gene. The CDR3 is made up of 15 amino acids. CDR3 amino acids: CASSILGTGSEKLFF. DNA of the CDR3: TGTGCCAGTAGTATACTTGGGACAGGAAGTGAAAAACTGTTTTTT.

The chain links TRBV5-4 to TRBJ2-5; 8 nucleotides agree with TRBD2. Germline V lookup: CDR1 SGHNT, CDR2 YYREEE (reference sequence). CDR3 length: 13 residues. V was clipped by 4 bases and J by 5 bases; unmatched bases: 4. CDR3 sequence: CASSLAGLETQYF. In nucleotides, the CDR3 is TGTGCCAGCAGCCTAGCGGGTCTGGAGACCCAGTACTTC.

The V gene is TRBV10-3, the J gene TRBJ2-6; D ambiguous. The CDR3 length is 13 residues. CDR1 and CDR2 (germline): ENHRY, SYGVKD. Between the trimmed V and J ends, which lost 11 bases and 0 bases, there was a span of 8 bases. DNA of the CDR3: TGTGCCGGTAGGAGCTCTGGGGCCAACGTCCTGACTTTC. Amino acids: CAGRSSGANVLTF.

The V gene is TRBV5-4, the J gene TRBJ1-2; 12 nucleotides match TRBD1. Germline CDR1 is SGHNT and CDR2 is YYREEE (reference sequence). Losses at the gene ends were 4 bases for V and 4 bases for J; bases not matched to a gene: 5. The CDR3 sequence is 15 residues long. The CDR3 DNA is TGTGCCAGCAGCCGGGACAGGGGGCGCGGCTATGGCTACACCTTC. Translated: CASSRDRGRGYGYTF. Looking up the rest from reference TRBV5-4 and TRBJ1-2 gives the full variable domain: ETGVTQSPTHLIKTRGQQVTLRCSSQSGHNTVSWYQQALGQGPQFIFQYYREEENGRGNFPPRFSGLQFPNYSSELNVNALELDDSALYLCASSRDRGRGYGYTFGSGTRLTVV.

The J gene is TRBJ2-7, the V gene TRBV6-4; 7 nucleotides line up with TRBD1. Unmatched junction bases numbered 11, after V lost 6 bases and J lost 0 bases. Germline CDR1 MRHNA, CDR2 SNTAGT. This CDR3 is 16 amino acids long. The CDR3 region is CASSREGGRSSYEQYF. For the CDR3, the DNA is TGTGCCAGCAGCCGGGAAGGGGGCCGGAGCTCCTACGAGCAGTACTTC.

This clone was picked up a small number of times. The chain recombines TRBV5-4 with TRBJ1-1; TRBD1 matches at 7 bases. The CDR3 extends over 15 amino acids. J was trimmed by 4 bases and V by 4 bases; bases with no gene match: 10. Germline V gene data show CDR1 as SGHNT and CDR2 as YYREEE (reference sequence). The chain's CDR3 is CASSQIDRDSTEAFF. The DNA for the CDR3 is TGTGCCAGCAGCCAGATCGACAGGGATTCCACTGAAGCTTTCTTT.

This clone was detected only a few times. V and J are TRBV7-9 and TRBJ2-7, with 8 bases matching TRBD1. The V segment lost 3 bases and the J segment 1 base; nucleotides outside the gene matches: 2. The germline gives CDR1 SEHNR, CDR2 FQNEAQ (reference sequence). This CDR3 is built from 14 residues. The CDR3 DNA reads TGTGCCAGCAGCTTCGACAGGGGATCCTACGAGCAGTACTTC. Amino acid sequence: CASSFDRGSYEQYF.

V and J are TRBV19 and TRBJ1-1; 8 nucleotides align to TRBD1. Germline loops: CDR1 LNHDA, CDR2 SQIVND (reference sequence). Germline trimming cut 5 bases from V and 4 bases from J; bases unmatched to any gene: 6. This CDR3 has 14 residues. The CDR3 spells CASSLTGVGTEAFF. The CDR3 region has the DNA TGTGCCAGTAGTCTGACAGGGGTGGGCACTGAAGCTTTCTTT.

The chain has TRBV14 and TRBJ2-1; no clear D gene. CDR1 is SGHDN and CDR2 is FVKESK in the germline V gene. The CDR3 length is 15 residues. Trimming stripped 0 bases from V and 0 bases from J, with 6 bases between. CDR3 DNA: TGTGCCAGCAGCCAAGATAGCCCCTCCTACAATGAGCAGTTCTTC. This sequence encodes CASSQDSPSYNEQFF.

The genes are TRBV5-1 and TRBJ1-1; tentatively, D is TRBD1 (6 bases). The V end lost 0 bases, the J end lost 3 bases, and 18 bases lay between the germline ends. This CDR3 contains 17 residues. CDR1 SGHRS and CDR2 YFSETQ come from the germline V gene. The CDR3 DNA sequence: TGCGCCAGCAGCTTGGCCCCCCAGGGGTTGACGGACACTGAAGCTTTCTTT. This gives the protein CASSLAPQGLTDTEAFF.

This clone has only one observation. The rearrangement joins TRBV9 to TRBJ2-1, with 7 bases lining up with TRBD1. V was pared by 1 base and J by 7 bases, with 5 bases of the junction left unmatched. The CDR3 is made up of 14 amino acids. Germline V gives CDR1 SGDLS, CDR2 YYNGEE. The CDR3 loop reads CASSVTPTGNEQFF. CDR3 DNA sequence: TGTGCCAGCAGCGTAACCCCGACAGGGAATGAGCAGTTCTTC.

V is TRBV9 and J is TRBJ1-2, with unresolved D. The V gene lost 4 bases and the J gene lost 2 bases, with 9 bases spanning the gap. The germline gives CDR1 SGDLS, CDR2 YYNGEE. This CDR3 is 13 amino acids long. In DNA, the CDR3 is TGTGCCAGCAGCCGCGAGGGCAACTATGGCTACACCTTC. Protein product: CASSREGNYGYTF.

V usage is TRBV4-1 and J usage is TRBJ2-7, with TRBD1 identical over 8 bases. The germline V gene has CDR1 MGHRA and CDR2 YSYEKL. The CDR3 consists of 14 residues. The V gene end was trimmed by 3 bases and the J gene end by 4 bases; junction bases not matched to a gene: 5. This CDR3 reads CASSHQGAWYEQYF. The DNA of the CDR3 is TGCGCCAGCAGCCACCAGGGGGCTTGGTACGAGCAGTACTTC.

V gene TRBV27 combines with J gene TRBJ1-4; TRBD1 aligns across 8 bases. This CDR3 is built from 17 residues. The V segment lost 3 bases and the J segment 6 bases; nucleotides outside the gene matches: 12. Germline loops: CDR1 MNHEY, CDR2 SMNVEV (reference sequence). The CDR3, as DNA: TGTGCCAGCAGTTTTTTGTTGGACAGGGATCGTCATGAAAAACTGTTTTTT. This codes for CASSFLLDRDRHEKLFF.

This clone was picked up one time. V gene TRBV5-6 combines with J gene TRBJ1-4; 7 bases match TRBD1. Germline values: CDR1 SGHDT, CDR2 YYEEEE. The trim removed 4 bases at V and 6 bases at J, leaving 3 bases unmatched. This CDR3 has 13 residues. CDR3 sequence reads: CASSPGTDEKLFF. The CDR3 nucleotides read TGTGCCAGCAGCCCCGGGACAGATGAAAAACTGTTTTTT.

The chain has TRBV10-3 and TRBJ2-7; 8 bases map to TRBD1. This CDR3 has 12 residues. Germline loops: CDR1 ENHRY, CDR2 SYGVKD. The V gene end was trimmed by 6 bases and the J gene end by 5 bases; junction bases not matched to a gene: 3. CDR3 loop: CAISGQGNEQYF. In DNA, the CDR3 is TGTGCCATCAGCGGACAGGGAAACGAGCAGTACTTC.

The chain joins TRBV6-5 to TRBJ1-1; D may be TRBD1 (6 bases). The CDR3 runs 15 residues. V was pared by 2 bases and J by 4 bases, with 14 bases between. The germline CDR1 and CDR2 sequences are MNHEY and SVGAGI. In DNA, the CDR3 is TGTGCCAGCAGTTACGAAGGGGGAGTAGGCACTGAAGCTTTCTTT. Protein: CASSYEGGVGTEAFF.

The chain carries TRBV19 and TRBJ2-1; no reliable D call. CDR1 and CDR2 from the germline V gene are LNHDA and SQIVND (reference sequence). Trimming took off 3 bases at V and 0 bases at J, with 9 bases between the two ends. The CDR3 is made up of 15 amino acids. The CDR3 nucleotides are TGTGCCAGTAGTATTATGGCGGCCTCCTACAATGAGCAGTTCTTC. It specifies CASSIMAASYNEQFF.

The chain carries TRBV4-3 and TRBJ2-7, with 7 bases matching TRBD1. This CDR3 comprises 15 residues. Germline V gene data show CDR1 as LGHNA and CDR2 as YSLEER. The V segment lost 4 bases and the J segment 3 bases; nucleotides outside the gene matches: 9. The CDR3: CASSLYRGNYYEQYF. The DNA of the CDR3 is TGCGCCAGCAGCCTTTACAGGGGAAATTACTACGAGCAGTACTTC.

This clone was observed a handful of times. The chain joins TRBV28 to TRBJ2-5; 9 bases map to TRBD2. Germline lookup yields CDR1 MDHEN and CDR2 SYDVKM. The CDR3 covers 18 residues. The V gene end was trimmed by 3 bases and the J gene end by 4 bases; junction bases not matched to a gene: 15. Here the CDR3 DNA reads TGTGCCAGCAGTTTGTTGGTTAGAGTAGCGGGGGTGGGAGAGACCCAGTACTTC. It yields the protein CASSLLVRVAGVGETQYF.